This TCR beta chain is drawn from a study of Tregs in tolerant kidney transplant recipients. Looked up from germline, CDR1 is MNHNS and CDR2 is SASEGT. V shed 2 bases and J 7 bases; nucleotides not matched to a gene: 3. The CDR3 is 14 residues long. Findings and limits, study-wide: Expanding Tregs on activated donor B cells appeared to best identify donor-specific TCRbeta clones. This study did not directly address biological reproducibility.

Using immunoSEQ multiplex PCR, the repertoire was profiled, and TCRdb retains in-frame clones only, with some absent. The sample has about 18,000 clones, around 82% seen once. Thawed PBMCs were FACS-sorted into unstimulated CD4+CD25+CD127- regulatory T cells, CD4+CD25- non-regulatory cells, CD4 and CD8 cells. Regulatory T cells were sorted from thawed PBMCs rested overnight at 37°C with about 210 IU/ml IL-2. About this clone itself: Its antigen is not identified.

This clonotype originated in a human donor in good health. The rearrangement links TRBV6-1 to TRBJ2-2, with TRBD2 matching 8 bases. The sequenced material came from Tregs from blood. CDR3: CASSELGGVGELFF. The CDR3 coding sequence is TGTGCCAGCAGTGAACTCGGGGGGGTCGGGGAGCTGTTTTTT.